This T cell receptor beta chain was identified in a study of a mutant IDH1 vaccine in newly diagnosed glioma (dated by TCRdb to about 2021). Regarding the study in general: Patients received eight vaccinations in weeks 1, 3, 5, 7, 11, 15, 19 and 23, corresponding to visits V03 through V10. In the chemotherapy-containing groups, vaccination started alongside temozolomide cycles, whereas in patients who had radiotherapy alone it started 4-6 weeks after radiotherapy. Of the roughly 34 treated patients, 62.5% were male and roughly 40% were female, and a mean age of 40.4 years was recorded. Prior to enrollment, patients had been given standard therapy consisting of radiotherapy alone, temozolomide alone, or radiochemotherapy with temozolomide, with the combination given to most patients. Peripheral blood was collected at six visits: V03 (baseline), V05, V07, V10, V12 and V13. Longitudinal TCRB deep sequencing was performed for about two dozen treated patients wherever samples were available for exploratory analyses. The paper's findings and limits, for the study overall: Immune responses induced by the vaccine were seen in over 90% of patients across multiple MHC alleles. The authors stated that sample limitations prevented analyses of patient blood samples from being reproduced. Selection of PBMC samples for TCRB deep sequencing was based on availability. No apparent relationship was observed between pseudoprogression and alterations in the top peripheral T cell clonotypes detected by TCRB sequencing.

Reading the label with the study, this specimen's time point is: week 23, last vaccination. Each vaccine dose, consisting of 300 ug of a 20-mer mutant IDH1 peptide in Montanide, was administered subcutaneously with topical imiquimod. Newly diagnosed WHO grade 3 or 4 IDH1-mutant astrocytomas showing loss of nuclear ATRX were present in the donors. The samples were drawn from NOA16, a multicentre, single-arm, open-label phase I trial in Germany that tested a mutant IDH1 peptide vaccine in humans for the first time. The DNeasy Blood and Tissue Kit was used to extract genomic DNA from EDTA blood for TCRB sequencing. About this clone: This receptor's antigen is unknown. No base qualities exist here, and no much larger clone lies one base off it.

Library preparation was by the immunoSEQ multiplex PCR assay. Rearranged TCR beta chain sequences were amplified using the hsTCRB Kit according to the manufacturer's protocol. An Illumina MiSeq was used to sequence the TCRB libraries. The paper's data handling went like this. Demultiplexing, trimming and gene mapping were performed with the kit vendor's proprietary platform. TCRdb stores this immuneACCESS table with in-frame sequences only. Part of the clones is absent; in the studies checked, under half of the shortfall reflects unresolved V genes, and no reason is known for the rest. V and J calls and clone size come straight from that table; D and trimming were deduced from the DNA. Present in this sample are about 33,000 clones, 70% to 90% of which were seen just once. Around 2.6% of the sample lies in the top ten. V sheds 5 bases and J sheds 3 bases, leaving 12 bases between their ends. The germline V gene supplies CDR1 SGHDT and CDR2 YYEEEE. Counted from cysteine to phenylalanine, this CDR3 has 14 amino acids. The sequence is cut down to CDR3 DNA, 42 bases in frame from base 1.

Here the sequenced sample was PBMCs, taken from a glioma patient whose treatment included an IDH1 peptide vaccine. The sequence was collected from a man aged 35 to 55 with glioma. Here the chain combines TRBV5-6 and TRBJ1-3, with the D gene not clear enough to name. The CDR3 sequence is CASSSSGYGNTIYF. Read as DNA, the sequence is TGTGCCAGCAGTTCATCGGGGTATGGAAACACCATATATTTT.